The rows below give T cell receptor beta chains drawn from one sample of a study of cytomegalovirus exposure and HLA in healthy donors. Profiling relied on immunoSEQ multiplex PCR, and the TCRdb table lists in-frame clones only, not all of them. The data contain about 140,000 clones, 66% of them singletons. Sequencing was performed on PBMCs. The receptors shown here come from a woman aged 55-69 years in good health and CMV-seronegative. Each CDR3 is given with its conserved first and last residue. The order of the fields is V gene, D gene, clone size, J gene, CDR3 DNA, CDR3 protein. The D gene is left open where the match is weak. Only part of the rows carry a size: once, few, many, or a class if the clone is expanded.

>TRBV19|TRBD1|-|TRBJ2-4
TGTGCCAGCCTACAGGGGACCAAAAACATTCAGTACTTC
CASLQGTKNIQYF
>TRBV18|-|-|TRBJ1-4
TGTGCCAGCTCACCGGAGAATGAAAAACTGTTTTTT
CASSPENEKLFF
>TRBV7-2|TRBD1|-|TRBJ1-1
TGTGCCAGCAGCTTTAGCGACAGGGGGCCTGAAGCTTTCTTT
CASSFSDRGPEAFF
>TRBV19|-|-|TRBJ1-5
TGTGCCAGTAGTATTTCAGGGGCAGGAAATCAGCCCCAGCATTTT
CASSISGAGNQPQHF
>TRBV7-2|-|-|TRBJ1-5
TGTGCCAGCAGCCCTAGCGGGGGTTCCGGCCCCCAGCATTTT
CASSPSGGSGPQHF
>TRBV7-8|TRBD1|-|TRBJ1-4
TGTGCCAGCAGCTCCCACCAGAGGACAGGCAAGGCAACTAATGAAAAACTGTTTTTT
CASSSHQRTGKATNEKLFF
>TRBV2|-|few|TRBJ1-6
TGTGCCAGCAGAAAATCCAGGGATTCTAATTCACCCCTCCACTTT
CASRKSRDSNSPLHF
>TRBV7-9|-|-|TRBJ2-5
TGTTCCAGCAGCTCTCCCCGGGACATCCAAGAGACCCAGTACTTC
CSSSSPRDIQETQYF
>TRBV9|-|few|TRBJ1-1
TGTGCCAGCAGCGCTACAGGGCACCTCACTGAAGCTTTCTTT
CASSATGHLTEAFF
>TRBV7-9|TRBD1|-|TRBJ1-4
TGTGCCAGCAGCTCCTACCGGGACAGACCTAATGAAAAACTGTTTTTT
CASSSYRDRPNEKLFF
>TRBV4-2|-|-|TRBJ2-7
TGTGCCAGCAGCCAACAATCCGGGACAACGGAGTACTTC
CASSQQSGTTEYF
>TRBV18|-|once|TRBJ1-5
TGTGCCAGCTCACCTGGGGGGGGCAATCAGCCCCAGCATTTT
CASSPGGGNQPQHF
>TRBV5-4|TRBD2|-|TRBJ2-1
TGTGCCAGCAGGCCCGGGACTAGCGGGAGGTATGAGCAGTTCTTC
CASRPGTSGRYEQFF
>TRBV7-8|TRBD2|-|TRBJ2-5
TGTGCCAGCAGCCCGAGCGGGGGCCGGGAGGAGACCCAGTACTTC
CASSPSGGREETQYF
>TRBV28|TRBD1|-|TRBJ1-5
TGTGCCAGCAGGGGACAGGGATATCAGCCCCAGCATTTT
CASRGQGYQPQHF
>TRBV10-3|TRBD1|-|TRBJ2-2
TGTGCCATCAGTGCTTACAGGGGGAGCACCGGGGAGCTGTTTTTT
CAISAYRGSTGELFF
>TRBV4-3|TRBD2|once|TRBJ2-5
TGCGCCAGCAGCCAAGCACTAGCGGGAGGGCGAACGTGGGAGCAGTACTTC
CASSQALAGGRTWEQYF
>TRBV6-5|TRBD1|-|TRBJ1-1
TGTGCCAGCAGGAAGGGGGCGGGGGGCGGCACTGAAGCTTTCTTT
CASRKGAGGGTEAFF
>TRBV15|-|-|TRBJ1-5
TGTGCCACCAGCAGAGGACAGTACAATCAGCCCCAGCATTTT
CATSRGQYNQPQHF
>TRBV2|TRBD2|few|TRBJ2-3
TGTGCCAGCTCCCCGACTAGCGGGAGCGCAGATACGCAGTATTTT
CASSPTSGSADTQYF
>TRBV9|-|-|TRBJ2-7
TGTGCCAGCAGGGCCTCTAGAGTCTCCTACGAGCAGTACTTC
CASRASRVSYEQYF
>TRBV5-1|TRBD1|-|TRBJ1-1
TGCGCCAGCAGCGCCGGGACAGGGGTCATGAACACTGAAGCTTTCTTT
CASSAGTGVMNTEAFF
>TRBV7-8|TRBD2|-|TRBJ2-7
TGTGCCAGCAGCCCCACTAGCGGGAGGAGCGACGAGCAGTACTTC
CASSPTSGRSDEQYF
>TRBV19|TRBD1|-|TRBJ1-5
TGTGCCAGTAGCCACCGGACAGGGGATTATCAGCCCCAGCATTTT
CASSHRTGDYQPQHF
>TRBV5-1|-|once|TRBJ2-5
TGCGCCAGCAGCTTGATGGACTCGCGGGAGACCCAGTACTTC
CASSLMDSRETQYF
>TRBV6-1|TRBD2|-|TRBJ2-1
TGTGCCAGCAGTGAAGAACTAGCGGGGGGTTACAATGAGCAGTTCTTC
CASSEELAGGYNEQFF
>TRBV5-4|-|-|TRBJ1-1
TGTGCCAGCAGCTTCCCCGGACAGATGAACACTGAAGCTTTCTTT
CASSFPGQMNTEAFF
>TRBV7-8|-|-|TRBJ2-7
TGTGCCAGCAGCTTAGGACAGGTGACCTCCTACGAGCAGTACTTC
CASSLGQVTSYEQYF
>TRBV9|TRBD1|-|TRBJ2-7
TGTGCCAGCAGCGCCGGCAGGGGACAGCGGACCTACGAGCAGTACTTC
CASSAGRGQRTYEQYF
>TRBV6-5|-|-|TRBJ1-1
TGTGCCAGCAGTTACTATCGGGGAGGGAGCACTGAAGCTTTCTTT
CASSYYRGGSTEAFF
>TRBV29-1|TRBD1|-|TRBJ1-1
TGCAGCGCCCGGACAGGGTCGAACACTGAAGCTTTCTTT
CSARTGSNTEAFF
>TRBV5-6|-|-|TRBJ1-4
TGTGCCAGCAGCACAGGGCGGGCTACTAATGAAAAACTGTTTTTT
CASSTGRATNEKLFF
>TRBV2|TRBD2|few|TRBJ2-5
TGTGCCAGCAGTGCACGGCCGGGACTAGCGGGGGCCACGTACTTC
CASSARPGLAGATYF
>TRBV7-2|TRBD2|few|TRBJ2-7
TGTGCCAGCAGCGATCAGCTCCCCGGTTGGCCAGGGAGGGTCGAGCAGTACTTC
CASSDQLPGWPGRVEQYF
>TRBV5-1|-|few|TRBJ2-7
TGCGCCAGCAGCTCTGAGTGGCAGGCCTACGAGCAGTACTTC
CASSSEWQAYEQYF
>TRBV6-1|TRBD2|-|TRBJ2-1
TGTGCCAGCAGGCCTAGCGGGGCCTCCTACAATGAGCAGTTCTTC
CASRPSGASYNEQFF
>TRBV27|TRBD2|-|TRBJ2-7
TGTGCCAGCAGTCTAAAGCTCGTAGCGGGGGGGCCTGTCGAGCAGTACTTC
CASSLKLVAGGPVEQYF
>TRBV18|-|-|TRBJ1-2
TGTGCCAGCTCACCGATGGGGAGCTATGGCTACACCTTC
CASSPMGSYGYTF
>TRBV4-1|-|once|TRBJ2-7
TGCGCCAGCAGCCAAGGAGGAGGGGCGGACGAGCAGTACTTC
CASSQGGGADEQYF
>TRBV15|TRBD2|few|TRBJ2-7
TGTGCCACCAGCATCGAACTAGCGGGGTTCTACGAGCAGTACTTC
CATSIELAGFYEQYF
>TRBV5-1|-|few|TRBJ1-1
TGCGCCAGCAGCTTGGGGGTTGGGGGCCCTGAAGCTTTCTTT
CASSLGVGGPEAFF
>TRBV20-1|-|few|TRBJ2-1
TGCAGTGCGGGTCCAGGGCCTGAGCAGTTCTTC
CSAGPGPEQFF
>TRBV5-8|-|few|TRBJ1-2
TGTGCCAGCAGCTTTGGCAGGGCATCCTATGGCTACACCTTC
CASSFGRASYGYTF
>TRBV11-1|-|few|TRBJ2-7
TGTGCCAGCAGCCCCCCGGTCAGGCCTTCCCTGGAGCAGTACTTC
CASSPPVRPSLEQYF